These 5 T cell receptor beta chains were sequenced from one sample in a study of cytomegalovirus exposure and HLA in healthy donors. PCR involved 60 Vbeta and 13 Jbeta primers. The data were produced by immunoSEQ multiplex PCR, yet TCRdb's version contains in-frame clones alone and is incomplete. The table lists 150,000 to 200,000 clones, about 75% of them singletons, with under 5.5% in the top ten. The sequenced sample was PBMCs. Source of these receptors: a man aged 18 to 29 in good health and CMV-seropositive.

There are a few counts of this clone. The chain couples TRBV5-1 to TRBJ1-6, with 7 bases fitting TRBD1. CDR1 SGHRS and CDR2 YFSETQ come from the germline V gene. The CDR3 sequence is 18 residues long. V was pared by 10 bases and J by 0 bases, with 16 bases of the junction left unmatched. The CDR3 sequence is CAGVPGQPSSSYNSPLHF. The CDR3 DNA reads TGCGCCGGAGTTCCGGGACAGCCTTCGAGCTCCTATAATTCACCCCTCCACTTT.

This clone appeared a single time. The chain joins TRBV2 to TRBJ2-2; possibly TRBD2 for D (6 bases). Germline CDR1 SNHLY, CDR2 FYNNEI. V lost 3 bases and J lost 4, with 12 bases in between. The length of the CDR3 is 15 residues. DNA of the CDR3: TGTGCCAGCAGTGAGAAGCGGGCAGGCACCGGGGAGCTGTTTTTT. Its protein product is CASSEKRAGTGELFF. Looking up the rest from reference TRBV2 and TRBJ2-2 gives the full variable domain: EPEVTQTPSHQVTQMGQEVILRCVPISNHLYFYWYRQILGQKVEFLVSFYNNEISEKSEIFDDQFSVERPDGSNFTLKIRSTKLEDSAMYFCASSEKRAGTGELFFGEGSRLTVL.

The chain combines TRBV20-1 with TRBJ2-1, with D perhaps matching TRBD1 (6 bases). Per germline, CDR1 DFQATT and CDR2 SNEGSKA (reference sequence). The ends were cut back, 4 bases at V and 10 bases at J, with 11 bases in the middle. The CDR3 is 11 residues long. The CDR3 DNA reads as TGCAGTGCTAATCCCGGGACAGAGCAGTTCTTC. Residues: CSANPGTEQFF.

The chain joins TRBV5-6 to TRBJ1-1; unclear D gene. The CDR3 covers 13 residues. The V gene lost 6 bases and the J gene lost 1 base, with 10 bases spanning the gap. Germline V gene sequence: CDR1 SGHDT, CDR2 YYEEEE. For the CDR3, the DNA is TGTGCCAGCACGCCGGGAGGGAACACTGAAGCTTTCTTT. Its translation: CASTPGGNTEAFF.

This chain joins TRBV30 and TRBJ2-2; 12 bases are a match to TRBD1. Germline CDR1 reads GTSNPN; CDR2 reads SVGIG (reference sequence). This CDR3 is 17 amino acids long. V gave up 5 bases and J gave up 7 bases; unmatched junction bases: 14. CDR3 region: CAWGTLSGQGAVGELFF. The DNA of the CDR3 is TGTGCCTGGGGTACTCTTTCGGGACAGGGGGCCGTCGGGGAGCTGTTTTTT. The full variable domain, completed using reference TRBV30 and TRBJ2-2, is SQTIHQWPATLVQPVGSPLSLECTVEGTSNPNLYWYRQAAGRGLQLLFYSVGIGQISSEVPQNLSASRPQDRQFILSSKKLLLSDSGFYLCAWGTLSGQGAVGELFFGEGSRLTVL.